Presented here are 24 T cell receptor beta chains from one specimen sequenced in a study of cytomegalovirus exposure and HLA in healthy donors. PCR employed 60 Vbeta and 13 Jbeta primers. Produced via immunoSEQ multiplex PCR; TCRdb's table is partial and in-frame only. The sample records 150,000 to 200,000 clones, roughly four fifths being singletons. The sequencing sample was made of PBMCs. These receptor sequences come from a man aged 25-45 years in good health and CMV-seronegative.

The chain employs TRBV5-1 and TRBJ2-3; tentatively, D is TRBD1 (6 bases). The germline gives CDR1 SGHRS, CDR2 YFSETQ. The V end was cut by 4 bases, the J end by 0 bases, with 9 bases between. The CDR3 covers 14 residues. CDR3: CASSRDTSTDTQYF. The DNA for the CDR3 is TGCGCCAGCAGCAGGGACACTAGCACAGATACGCAGTATTTT.

The chain combines TRBV10-3 with TRBJ2-5; a weak D match, TRBD1 (5 bases). Germline V gene lookup returns CDR1 ENHRY and CDR2 SYGVKD. The V end was cut by 6 bases, the J end by 5 bases, with 13 bases between. This CDR3 contains 13 residues. CDR3 DNA sequence: TGTGCCATCAGCCCTTCCAGGGCGGAGACCCAGTACTTC. Translating gives CAISPSRAETQYF.

The V call is TRBV7-2, the J call TRBJ2-5; 12 nucleotides align to TRBD2. CDR1 is SGHTA and CDR2 is FQGNSA in the germline V gene. CDR3 length equals 17 residues. The V and J ends lost 6 bases and 1 base, in that order; junction bases with no gene match: 9. The CDR3: CASRRLGLAGIQETQYF. In nucleotides, the CDR3 is TGTGCCAGCAGGCGACTCGGACTAGCGGGAATCCAAGAGACCCAGTACTTC.

The chain couples TRBV29-1 to TRBJ2-3; 8 positions agree with TRBD1. After removal of 7 bases from V and 1 base from J, the junction contained 7 bases not matched to a gene. In germline, CDR1 is SQVTM, CDR2 ANQGSEA. The CDR3 has 14 amino acids. For the CDR3, the DNA is TGCAGCGCCGCAGGGGGCAGAGGCACAGATACGCAGTATTTT. It is translated as CSAAGGRGTDTQYF.

The rearrangement joins TRBV6-1 to TRBJ2-7; 10 nucleotides match TRBD2. V dropped 4 bases and J dropped 3; count of bases not matched to a gene: 6. The germline gives CDR1 MNHNS, CDR2 SASEGT. The CDR3 has 15 residues. CDR3 sequence (DNA): TGTGCCAGCAGTGCTGGGACTAGCGCTTACTACGAGCAGTACTTC. It codes for CASSAGTSAYYEQYF.

This chain connects TRBV7-8 to TRBJ2-7; D is ambiguous. The germline gives CDR1 SGHVS, CDR2 FQNEAQ. The CDR3 consists of 11 residues. V was cut by 5 bases and J by 3 bases, with 5 bases left in between. Here the CDR3 DNA reads TGTGCCAGCAGCCCCCACTACGAGCAGTACTTC. Translation gives CASSPHYEQYF.

The CDR3 protein is CASSIQGYGNQPQHF. The DNA of the CDR3 is TGTGCCAGCAGTATACAGGGATACGGCAATCAGCCCCAGCATTTT. This chain links TRBV6-1 with TRBJ1-5, with a possible D match to TRBD1 (6 bases). The ends were cut back, 5 bases at V and 2 bases at J, with 13 bases in the middle. Germline V gives CDR1 MNHNS, CDR2 SASEGT. The CDR3 sequence is 15 residues long.

The chain links TRBV7-8 to TRBJ2-7; D remains unclear. With 1 base removed from V and 2 bases from J, the gap between germline ends came to 12 bases. Germline V gene sequence: CDR1 SGHVS, CDR2 FQNEAQ. The CDR3 is 15 amino acids. The DNA of the CDR3 is TGTGCCAGCAGCTTAGTGCCGGGTTTACCCTACGAGCAGTACTTC. Amino acid sequence: CASSLVPGLPYEQYF. The full variable domain, completed using reference TRBV7-8 and TRBJ2-7, is GAGVSQSPRYKVAKRGQDVALRCDPISGHVSLFWYQQALGQGPEFLTYFQNEAQLDKSGLPSDRFFAERPEGSVSTLKIQRTQQEDSAVYLCASSLVPGLPYEQYFGPGTRLTVT.

The chain joins TRBV19 to TRBJ2-1; 8 bases line up with TRBD2. From germline, CDR1 is LNHDA and CDR2 SQIVND (reference sequence). The CDR3 has 13 amino acids. The junction had 3 bases not matched to a gene; V was cut back by 9 bases and J by 2 bases. CDR3 in amino acids: CASSGSTYNEQFF. CDR3 DNA: TGTGCCAGCAGCGGGAGCACCTACAATGAGCAGTTCTTC.

The chain is built from TRBV28 and TRBJ2-4, with D perhaps TRBD1 (5 bases). The CDR3 has 18 residues. V lost 1 base and J 7 bases, leaving 23 bases between the germline ends. Germline CDR1 and CDR2: MDHEN and SYDVKM. In nucleotides, the CDR3 is TGTGCCAGCAGTTTATACCGCCTCTGGCAGGGCGGCGAGAACATTCAGTACTTC. This encodes CASSLYRLWQGGENIQYF.

CDR3 coding DNA: TGTGCCAGCAGCCCCCCAGGGGTCACTGAAGCTTTCTTT. Protein product: CASSPPGVTEAFF. J is TRBJ1-1 and V is TRBV27; D is possibly TRBD1 (6 bases). Looked up from germline, CDR1 is MNHEY and CDR2 is SMNVEV (reference sequence). The germline V and J ends were trimmed by 6 bases and 4 bases, with 12 bases remaining between them. This CDR3 comprises 13 residues.

The rearrangement joins TRBV7-6 to TRBJ2-5, with 9 bases aligning to TRBD2. The CDR3 extends over 14 amino acids. Germline CDR1 SGHVS, CDR2 FNYEAQ. The junction had 6 bases not matched to a gene; V was cut back by 5 bases and J by 5 bases. DNA for the CDR3: TGTGCCAGCAGCATGGGACTAGCATTTGAGACCCAGTACTTC. Protein sequence: CASSMGLAFETQYF.

The rearrangement links TRBV19 to TRBJ2-3; 8 bases match TRBD2. Trimming removed 2 bases from V and 2 bases from J; junction bases left unmatched: 6. The germline V gene has CDR1 LNHDA and CDR2 SQIVND (reference sequence). This CDR3 spans 16 amino acids. The CDR3 DNA reads as TGTGCCAGTAGTATAATACTAGCGGAACTCACAGATACGCAGTATTTT. Protein: CASSIILAELTDTQYF. Based on the CDR3 plus reference TRBV19 and TRBJ2-3, the full variable domain is DGGITQSPKYLFRKEGQNVTLSCEQNLNHDAMYWYRQDPGQGLRLIYYSQIVNDFQKGDIAEGYSVSREKKESFPLTVTSAQKNPTAFYLCASSIILAELTDTQYFGPGTRLTVL.

The chain is built from TRBV6-5 and TRBJ2-7; TRBD2 might be the D (6 bases). V was cut by 2 bases and J by 3 bases, with 11 bases left in between. The CDR3 has 14 residues. CDR1 is MNHEY and CDR2 is SVGAGI in the germline V gene. The CDR3: CASSYEAGSYEQYF. The CDR3 DNA reads TGTGCCAGCAGTTACGAAGCCGGGAGCTACGAGCAGTACTTC.

The chain recombines TRBV7-3 with TRBJ2-5; 7 nucleotides match TRBD2. V shed 5 bases and J 12 bases; nucleotides not matched to a gene: 12. The CDR3 sequence is 13 residues long. Germline values: CDR1 SGHTA, CDR2 FQGTGA. The CDR3, as DNA: TGTGCCAGCAGCCCCGCCCCCGGGACTACGGAGTACTTC. It codes for CASSPAPGTTEYF. The full variable domain, its missing parts supplied by reference TRBV7-3 and TRBJ2-5, is GAGVSQTPSNKVTEKGKYVELRCDPISGHTALYWYRQSLGQGPEFLIYFQGTGAADDSGLPNDRFFAVRPEGSVSTLKIQRTERGDSAVYLCASSPAPGTTEYFGPGTRLLVL.

This clone was found once. Within the sample, other DNA sequences also encode this same CDR3. The genes are TRBV5-1 and TRBJ2-3; 9 nucleotides line up with TRBD1. With 0 bases clipped from V and 6 bases from J, the junction kept 2 bases outside the gene matches. The germline V gene encodes CDR1 SGHRS and CDR2 YFSETQ. CDR3 size: 14 residues. The CDR3 nucleotides read TGCGCCAGCAGCTTGGGGACAGGGGCCGATACGCAGTATTTT. Protein product: CASSLGTGADTQYF.

This chain connects TRBV5-4 to TRBJ2-3; TRBD2 matches at 14 bases. This CDR3 has 16 residues. Germline-derived CDR1 and CDR2 are SGHNT and YYREEE (reference sequence). V lost 4 bases and J lost 2; bases outside the gene matches: 3. The CDR3 protein is CASSRLAGGITDTQYF. Written as DNA, the CDR3 is TGTGCCAGCAGCAGACTAGCGGGAGGGATCACAGATACGCAGTATTTT.

This clone was detected only once. The gene calls are TRBV2 and TRBJ2-1; possible D gene TRBD2, 6 bases. From germline, CDR1 is SNHLY and CDR2 FYNNEI. V was shortened by 10 bases and J by 7 bases, with 20 bases between the two germline ends. The CDR3 has 14 residues. The CDR3 DNA reads TGTGCCACAACCCCTAGCGCCACTGGGAATGAGCAGTTCTTC. The encoded protein is CATTPSATGNEQFF.

Concerning this clone: Relative to the germline gene, one junction end is altered; a read error may explain this. The chain is built from TRBV30 and TRBJ1-2; TRBD1 matches 7 bases. This CDR3 comprises 15 residues. CDR1 and CDR2 (germline): GTSNPN, SVGIG (reference sequence). The CDR3, as DNA: TGTGCCTGGAGTGGGGGACAGTCGATTACTTATGGCTACATCTTC. Translated: CAWSGGQSITYGYIF.

V gene TRBV28 combines with J gene TRBJ2-7, with TRBD1 identical over 10 bases. This CDR3 spans 14 amino acids. Germline V gives CDR1 MDHEN, CDR2 SYDVKM. V was pared by 10 bases and J by 1 base, with 7 bases of the junction left unmatched. The chain's CDR3 is CAIPRGQGSYEQYF. CDR3 bases: TGTGCCATCCCTAGGGGACAGGGGTCCTACGAGCAGTACTTC.

The genes are TRBV2 and TRBJ1-1, with 8 bases lining up with TRBD1. This CDR3 has 15 amino acids. CDR1 SNHLY and CDR2 FYNNEI come from the germline V gene. With 9 bases clipped from V and 1 base from J, the junction kept 10 bases outside the gene matches. The CDR3 here is CASRRRGQENTEAFF. The CDR3 DNA is TGTGCCAGTAGAAGGCGGGGACAGGAGAACACTGAAGCTTTCTTT.

The V call is TRBV5-1, the J call TRBJ1-3; TRBD1 aligns across 8 bases. V shed 0 bases, J shed 2 bases, and the junction held 10 bases outside the gene matches. This CDR3 is 18 amino acids long. CDR1 is SGHRS and CDR2 is YFSETQ in the germline V gene. DNA for the CDR3: TGCGCCAGCAGCTTGGACGGGTTACGGACAGGGACTGGAAACACCATATATTTT. This encodes CASSLDGLRTGTGNTIYF.

The rearrangement uses TRBV10-2 and TRBJ2-1; 11 bases align to TRBD2. V lost 6 bases, J lost 4 bases, and 17 bases stayed unmatched. The CDR3 contains 19 residues. Germline values: CDR1 WSHSY, CDR2 SAAADI. CDR3 protein: CASRALWIAGGPAYNEQFF. For the CDR3, the DNA is TGCGCCAGCAGGGCCCTCTGGATAGCGGGAGGGCCTGCGTACAATGAGCAGTTCTTC.

The chain recombines TRBV5-1 with TRBJ2-7, with D possibly TRBD1 on 6 matching bases. CDR3 size: 13 residues. The germline CDR1 and CDR2 sequences are SGHRS and YFSETQ. Trimming shortened V by 4 bases and J by 2 bases, and 10 bases separated the two germline ends. CDR3 in DNA: TGCGCCAGCAGCCTCGGGACAACCTACGAGCAGTACTTC. Encoded protein: CASSLGTTYEQYF.